This T cell receptor (beta chain) was obtained from a study of shared clonotypes between healthy human individuals. The CDR3 totals 17 residues. Positive CCR7 selection of CD45RO-negative cells yielded the naive CD8 cells, and terminally differentiated effector memory CD45RA+ cells were excluded. Donors had no recently reported acute infections or vaccinations and were HIV-negative. Findings of the study overall: Sampling covered nothing but blood. Tissue TCR repertoires likely differ from those found in blood. A reduction in generation probabilities was seen for non-shared clonotypes relative to those shared by all four donors. The donor pool, a small one, limited the genetic and exposure-history diversity represented.

Points on this clone: What it recognizes is unknown.

Using immunoSEQ multiplex PCR, the repertoire was profiled, and TCRdb retains in-frame clones only, with some absent. The sample includes roughly 1,800,000 clones, about 95% seen only once; the top ten take 0.95% to 1.5%. Sample: naive CD8+ T cells sorted from blood. This receptor was identified in a man younger than 35 in good health. V and J are TRBV12-2 and TRBJ1-4. TRBV12-2 is labeled a pseudogene. The CDR3 reads CASRSLVGVTGGGKLFF. In nucleotides, the CDR3 is TGTGCAAGTCGCTCCCTAGTGGGGGTGACCGGGGGTGGGAAACTGTTTTTT.